The rows below give T cell receptor beta chains drawn from one sample of a study of CD8 T cells in ankylosing spondylitis. TCRdb reanalysed the 5' RACE reads using MiXCR and keeps one entry per CDR3 protein. The sample shows 300,000 to 400,000 distinct CDR3 sequences, around 20% of them seen only once. Sequencing input: blood, either unsorted or a sorted T cell fraction (not recorded which). The receptor source for this set is a male donor with ankylosing spondylitis or in good health (not recorded which). Each CDR3 is given with its conserved first and last residue. A D gene is named only where the DNA matches it firmly. Size values are once, few and many counts, or a class for expanded clones, and some rows have none.

V gene	clone size	CDR3 length	J gene	D gene	CDR3 protein	CDR3 DNA
TRBV10-3	NA	18	TRBJ2-1	NA	CTISLAPTGGSEKGDQFF	TGTACCATCAGTTTGGCTCCTACGGGGGGCTCCGAAAAGGGTGATCAGTTCTTC
TRBV9	few	15	TRBJ2-5	TRBD2	CASSASGRDQETQYF	TGTGCCAGCAGCGCTAGCGGGAGGGACCAAGAGACCCAGTACTTC
TRBV15	NA	16	TRBJ2-5	TRBD1	CATSLDADRNGETQYF	TGTGCCACCAGCCTCGACGCGGACAGGAACGGTGAGACCCAGTACTTC
TRBV3-1	few	15	TRBJ2-3	TRBD2	CASSQRLAGLDTQYF	TGTGCCAGCAGCCAAAGACTAGCGGGGCTAGATACGCAGTATTTT
TRBV6-6	NA	15	TRBJ2-1	NA	CASLHSESTNNEQFF	TGTGCCAGTCTTCACAGCGAATCCACTAACAATGAGCAGTTCTTC
TRBV12-3/TRBV12-4	many	15	TRBJ2-2	NA	CASSPGTGNTGELFF	TGTGCCAGCAGTCCCGGGACGGGGAACACCGGGGAGCTGTTTTTT
TRBV29-1	NA	15	TRBJ2-1	TRBD1	CSGKQGPGTYNEQFF	TGCAGCGGAAAACAGGGGCCCGGGACGTACAATGAGCAGTTCTTC
TRBV2	once	16	TRBJ2-7	NA	CASSHHRGGSSYEQYF	TGTGCCAGCAGTCATCACAGGGGGGGTAGCTCCTACGAGCAGTACTTC
TRBV29-1	NA	17	TRBJ2-3	NA	CSVDAGRGAKEADTQYF	TGCAGCGTTGACGCCGGCAGGGGGGCCAAAGAAGCAGATACGCAGTATTTT
TRBV7-9	few	15	TRBJ2-7	TRBD2	CASSTRTSGGDEQYF	TGTGCCAGCAGCACCCGGACTAGCGGGGGGGACGAGCAGTACTTC
TRBV19	NA	15	TRBJ2-1	NA	CASSILAGANNEQFF	TGTGCCAGTAGTATTTTGGCGGGGGCGAACAATGAGCAGTTCTTC
TRBV5-6	few	16	TRBJ2-7	TRBD1	CASSWMGQGISYEQYF	TGTGCCAGCAGCTGGATGGGACAGGGGATCTCCTACGAGCAGTACTTC
TRBV2	few	14	TRBJ1-4	NA	CASSPQRKNEKLFF	TGTGCCAGCAGCCCCCAACGGAAAAATGAAAAACTGTTTTTT
TRBV4-1	once	15	TRBJ2-2	NA	CASSQAIPDTGELFF	TGCGCCAGCAGCCAAGCGATACCAGACACCGGGGAGCTGTTTTTT
TRBV20-1	once	13	TRBJ2-7	NA	CSARKRQTYEQYF	TGCAGTGCCCGGAAAAGACAAACCTACGAGCAGTACTTC
TRBV6-5	few	12	TRBJ1-2	NA	CASSYKGHGYTF	TGTGCCAGCAGTTACAAGGGGCATGGCTACACCTTC
TRBV9	NA	13	TRBJ2-5	NA	CASSNNPWETQYF	TGTGCCAGCAGTAACAACCCGTGGGAGACCCAGTACTTC
TRBV7-9	NA	16	TRBJ2-1	NA	CASSFVTAGSYNEQFF	TGTGCCAGCAGCTTTGTGACAGCCGGCTCCTACAATGAGCAGTTCTTC
TRBV4-2	few	15	TRBJ2-1	NA	CASSQERGRGDEQFF	TGTGCCAGCAGCCAAGAGAGGGGGCGGGGGGATGAGCAGTTCTTC